This T cell receptor beta chain was captured by sequencing in a study of T cells in Graves' hyperthyroidism and ophthalmopathy. In its sample, this clonotype was seen many times. Its antigen is currently unknown. Researchers amplified the TCR beta CDR3 regions from RNA transcripts. An initial round of RT-PCR targeting the TCR CDR3 relied on the HTBI primer set. Each CDR3 protein gets one entry after TCRdb re-called the multiplex PCR reads with MiXCR. The sample lists around 500,000 distinct CDR3 sequences, around 15% occurring once. Investigators excluded patients with uncontrolled infection, other autoimmune disease, pregnancy or lactation. In making diagnoses, clinical symptoms, serum thyroxine and TRAb, thyroid ultrasound and orbital computed tomography were all used. Fresh peripheral blood, under 11 ml, yielded the PBMCs. Study findings and constraints: From stable hyperthyroidism, ophthalmopathy was separated by a 13 V-J model.

The receptor was isolated from a woman in her twenties or thirties with Graves' ophthalmopathy. Sequenced: blood.

CDR3 residues: CAISSTGGETDTQYF. As DNA, the CDR3 is TGTGCCATCAGCTCGACAGGGGGCGAAACAGATACGCAGTATTTT. The genes are TRBV10-3 and TRBJ2-3, with TRBD1 matching over 10 bases. Germline lookup yields CDR1 ENHRY and CDR2 SYGVKD. V dropped 6 bases and J dropped 3; count of bases not matched to a gene: 6. This CDR3 is built from 15 residues.